This TCR beta chain was found in a study of neurological immune-mediated disorders. Study observations and caveats: Private repertoires in all groups were suggested by the finding that expanded clones across subjects shared no CDR3 amino acid sequences.

This clonotype showed up many times. Its antigen is not known. Synthesis of cDNA was accomplished via 5'RACE employing 10-nucleotide random UMIs. TCRdb independently ran MiXCR on the 5' RACE reads; one entry per CDR3 protein. The sample lists some 48,000 distinct CDR3 sequences, 10% occurring once. The CDR3 totals 15 residues. V gave up 4 bases and J gave up 2 bases, with 14 bases separating them. Germline CDR1 is SGDLS and CDR2 is YYNGEE. This TCR came from a woman aged 40 to 50 with HTLV-1-associated myelopathy (HAM/TSP). The sample consisted of PBMCs. V gene TRBV9 combines with J gene TRBJ2-3, with D perhaps matching TRBD1 (5 bases). The CDR3 nucleotides read TGTGCCAGCAGCCAGAAAGGGGAACACACAGATACGCAGTATTTT. Amino acids: CASSQKGEHTDTQYF.